This TCR beta chain was identified in a study of Graves' ophthalmopathy and Graves' hyperthyroidism. Moderate-to-severe activity, CAS ≥3, NOSPECS ≥4 and a duration under 3 months were seen in donors with ophthalmopathy. Orbital computed tomography and thyroid ultrasound, along with TRAb, serum thyroxine and clinical symptoms, underpinned diagnosis. PBMCs were obtained from 10 ml of fresh peripheral blood. TCR beta CDR3 regions were amplified from RNA transcripts. HTBI primers were employed in first-round RT-PCR, then a second-round multiplex PCR followed. TCRdb re-analysed the multiplex PCR reads in MiXCR, keeping a single row per CDR3 protein. The data contain roughly 500,000 distinct CDR3 sequences, over 13% of them singletons. As to this clonotype: This may be a read error, as it is one base from a much larger clone.

The CDR3 is made up of 14 amino acids. Trimming removed 4 bases from V and 0 bases from J, with 7 bases in between. Germline V CDR1 and CDR2: MNHEY, SVGAGI. The rearrangement links TRBV6-5 to TRBJ1-3; D is unclear. The sequence was obtained from a woman younger than 45 with Graves' ophthalmopathy. Sequenced material: blood. Written as DNA, the CDR3 is TGTGCCAGCAGTTCGGCGGACTCTGGAAACACCATATATTTT. Its protein is CASSSADSGNTIYF.